This section outlines one T cell receptor (beta chain) sequence together with its context. This sample is drawn from a study of siplizumab effects on memory and regulatory T cells. CDR1 SGHNT and CDR2 YYREEE come from the germline V gene (reference sequence). Trimming took 0 bases from V and 3 from J, leaving 6 bases between them. The CDR3 covers 13 residues. Assay: immunoSEQ multiplex PCR; the TCRdb copy retains only in-frame clones and omits some. Here the sample spans some 100,000 clones, about 91% being singletons. This chain joins TRBV5-4 and TRBJ2-5, with D maybe TRBD1 (5 bases). This TCR was recovered from a human donor in good health. Sequencing was done on a sample of CD4+ T cells sorted from blood. CDR3 coding DNA: TGTGCCAGCAGCTTGGTGACAGAAGAGACCCAGTACTTC. Residues: CASSLVTEETQYF. Supplemented by reference TRBV5-4 and TRBJ2-5, the full variable domain reads ETGVTQSPTHLIKTRGQQVTLRCSSQSGHNTVSWYQQALGQGPQFIFQYYREEENGRGNFPPRFSGLQFPNYSSELNVNALELDDSALYLCASSLVTEETQYFGPGTRLLVL.